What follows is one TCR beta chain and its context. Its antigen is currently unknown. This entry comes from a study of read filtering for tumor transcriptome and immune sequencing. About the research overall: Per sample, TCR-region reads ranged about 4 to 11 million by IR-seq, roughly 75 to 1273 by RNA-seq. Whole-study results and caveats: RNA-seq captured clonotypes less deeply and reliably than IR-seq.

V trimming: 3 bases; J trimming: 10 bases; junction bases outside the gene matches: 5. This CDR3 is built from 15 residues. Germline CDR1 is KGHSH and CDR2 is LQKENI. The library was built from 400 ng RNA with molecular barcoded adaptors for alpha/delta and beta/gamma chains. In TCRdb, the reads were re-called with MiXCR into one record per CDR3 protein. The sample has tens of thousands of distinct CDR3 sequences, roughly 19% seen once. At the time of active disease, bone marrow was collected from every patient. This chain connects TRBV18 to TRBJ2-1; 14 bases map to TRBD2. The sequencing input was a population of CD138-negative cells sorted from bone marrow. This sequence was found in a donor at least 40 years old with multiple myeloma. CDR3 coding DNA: TGTGCCAGCTCACCCCGGACTAGCGGGGGGCAAGAGCAGTTCTTC. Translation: CASSPRTSGGQEQFF.